The next 3 T cell receptor beta chains were all read from a single sample in a study of cytomegalovirus exposure and HLA in healthy donors. The PCR had 60 Vbeta and 13 Jbeta primers. Method: immunoSEQ multiplex PCR; TCRdb's copy keeps in-frame clones and lacks some. The sample carries 150,000 to 200,000 clones, roughly 77% recorded once. Sequenced material: PBMCs. These receptors were collected from a middle-aged man in good health and CMV-seropositive.

The chain couples TRBV7-3 to TRBJ2-7; 11 bases line up with TRBD2. With V trimmed by 5 bases and J by 4 bases, 7 bases remained unmatched. Looked up from germline, CDR1 is SGHTA and CDR2 is FQGTGA. The CDR3 loop spans 15 amino acids. The DNA for the CDR3 is TGTGCCAGCAGCCCCGGACTAGCGGGCCCATACGAGCAGTACTTC. Translation gives CASSPGLAGPYEQYF.

The rearrangement uses TRBV10-3 and TRBJ2-2; perhaps TRBD1 as D (5 bases). The CDR3 covers 19 residues. The V end lost 0 bases, the J end lost 3 bases, and 20 bases lay between the germline ends. Germline V gene data show CDR1 as ENHRY and CDR2 as SYGVKD. CDR3 sequence reads: CAISESGSGSRSDTGELFF. The CDR3 nucleotides are TGTGCCATCAGTGAGTCGGGTTCAGGGTCCCGGTCCGACACCGGGGAGCTGTTTTTT.

The chain is built from TRBV5-1 and TRBJ1-4; no firm D call. The CDR3 contains 14 residues. V gave up 4 bases and J gave up 0 bases, with 7 bases separating them. Germline V CDR1 and CDR2: SGHRS, YFSETQ. The CDR3 loop reads CASSAGSTNEKLFF. The CDR3, as DNA: TGCGCCAGCAGCGCGGGATCAACTAATGAAAAACTGTTTTTT.